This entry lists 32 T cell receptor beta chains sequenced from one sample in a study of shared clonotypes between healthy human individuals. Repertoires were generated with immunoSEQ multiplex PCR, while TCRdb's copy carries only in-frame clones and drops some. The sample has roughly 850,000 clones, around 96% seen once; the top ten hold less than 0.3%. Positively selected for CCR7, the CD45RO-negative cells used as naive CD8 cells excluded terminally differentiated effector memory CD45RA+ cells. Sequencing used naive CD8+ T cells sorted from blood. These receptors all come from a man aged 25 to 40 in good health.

The CDR3 bases are TGCAGCGTTGTTGGTAGCGGGACCTACAATGAGCAGTTCTTC. It yields the protein CSVVGSGTYNEQFF. The chain has TRBV29-1 and TRBJ2-1, with 8 bases identical to TRBD2. Trimming took 4 bases from V and 2 from J; bases not matched to a gene: 4. Germline V gene data show CDR1 as SQVTM and CDR2 as ANQGSEA. The CDR3 has 14 residues.

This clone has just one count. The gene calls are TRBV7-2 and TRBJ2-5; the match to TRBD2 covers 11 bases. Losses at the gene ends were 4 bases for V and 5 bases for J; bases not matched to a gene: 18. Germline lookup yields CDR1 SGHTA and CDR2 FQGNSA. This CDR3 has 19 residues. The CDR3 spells CASSSNSLAGGHGRETQYF. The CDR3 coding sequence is TGTGCCAGCAGCTCAAACAGTCTAGCGGGAGGCCACGGTCGGGAGACCCAGTACTTC.

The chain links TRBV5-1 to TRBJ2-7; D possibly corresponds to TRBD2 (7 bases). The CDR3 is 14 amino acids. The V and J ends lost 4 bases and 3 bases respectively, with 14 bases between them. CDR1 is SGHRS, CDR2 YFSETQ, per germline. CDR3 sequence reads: CASSPEGEGYEQYF. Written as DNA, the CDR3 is TGCGCCAGCAGCCCCGAGGGGGAGGGCTACGAGCAGTACTTC.

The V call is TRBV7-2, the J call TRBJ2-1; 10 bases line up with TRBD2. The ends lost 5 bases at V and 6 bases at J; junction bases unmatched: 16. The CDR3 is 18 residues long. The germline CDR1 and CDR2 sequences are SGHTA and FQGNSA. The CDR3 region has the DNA TGTGCCAGCAGCACACCCGCCCCCCTAGCGGGAGCCCGCAATGAGCAGTTCTTC. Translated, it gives CASSTPAPLAGARNEQFF.

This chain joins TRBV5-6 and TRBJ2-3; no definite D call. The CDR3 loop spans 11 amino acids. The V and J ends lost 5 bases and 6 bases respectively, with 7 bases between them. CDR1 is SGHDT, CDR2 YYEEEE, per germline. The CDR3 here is CASSSGDTQYF. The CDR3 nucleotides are TGTGCCAGCAGTTCCGGGGATACGCAGTATTTT.

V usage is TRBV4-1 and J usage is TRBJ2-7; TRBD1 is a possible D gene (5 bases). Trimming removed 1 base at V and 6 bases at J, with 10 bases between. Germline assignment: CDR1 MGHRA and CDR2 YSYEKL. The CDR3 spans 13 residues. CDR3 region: CASSQVLGLEQYF. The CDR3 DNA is TGCGCCAGCAGCCAAGTTCTGGGGCTCGAGCAGTACTTC.

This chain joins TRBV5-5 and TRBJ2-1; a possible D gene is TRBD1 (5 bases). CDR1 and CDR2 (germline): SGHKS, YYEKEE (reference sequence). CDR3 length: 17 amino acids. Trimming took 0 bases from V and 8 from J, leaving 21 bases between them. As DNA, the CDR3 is TGTGCCAGCAGCTTGGCCCTAAGACTCCGCCTAGGGGATGAGCAGTTCTTC. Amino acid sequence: CASSLALRLRLGDEQFF.

The CDR3: CASSGTGVVFGSYEQYF. The CDR3, as DNA: TGTGCCAGCTCCGGGACAGGGGTTGTTTTCGGCTCCTACGAGCAGTACTTC. V and J are TRBV2 and TRBJ2-7; 10 nucleotides match TRBD1. The CDR3 consists of 17 residues. CDR1 is SNHLY, CDR2 FYNNEI, per germline. J lost 0 bases, V lost 8 bases, and 13 bases had no gene match.

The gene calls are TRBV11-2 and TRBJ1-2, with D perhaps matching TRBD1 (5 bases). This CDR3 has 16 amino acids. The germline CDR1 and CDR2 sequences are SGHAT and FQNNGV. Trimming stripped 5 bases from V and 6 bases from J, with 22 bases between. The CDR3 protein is CASSHRPAVLGDGYTF. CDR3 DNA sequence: TGTGCCAGCAGCCACAGACCGGCAGTTCTGGGGGATGGCTACACCTTC.

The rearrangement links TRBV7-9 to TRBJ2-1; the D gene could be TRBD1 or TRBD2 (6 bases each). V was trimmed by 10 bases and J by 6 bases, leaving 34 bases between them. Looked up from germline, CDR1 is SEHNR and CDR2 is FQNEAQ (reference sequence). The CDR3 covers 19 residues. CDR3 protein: CAIQGGFAPDDPLRNEQFF. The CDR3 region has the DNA TGTGCCATACAAGGGGGGTTCGCTCCCGACGACCCCCTTCGCAATGAGCAGTTCTTC. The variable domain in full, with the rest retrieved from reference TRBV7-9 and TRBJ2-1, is DTGVSQNPRHKITKRGQNVTFRCDPISEHNRLYWYRQTLGQGPEFLTYFQNEAQLEKSRLLSDRFSAERPKGSFSTLEIQRTEQGDSAMYLCAIQGGFAPDDPLRNEQFFGPGTRLTVL.

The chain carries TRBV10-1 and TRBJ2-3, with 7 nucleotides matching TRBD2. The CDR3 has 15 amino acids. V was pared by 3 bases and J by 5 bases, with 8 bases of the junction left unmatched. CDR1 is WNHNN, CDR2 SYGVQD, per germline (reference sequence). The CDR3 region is CASSDWEGHEDTQYF. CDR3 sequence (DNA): TGCGCCAGCAGTGACTGGGAGGGCCATGAAGATACGCAGTATTTT.

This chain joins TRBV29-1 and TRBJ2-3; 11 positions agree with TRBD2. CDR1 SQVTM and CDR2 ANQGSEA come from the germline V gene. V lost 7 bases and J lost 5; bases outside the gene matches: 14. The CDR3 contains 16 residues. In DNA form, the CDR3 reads TGCAGCGGAAGGACTAGCGGGCCCTTTGTGGGAGATACGCAGTATTTT. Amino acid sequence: CSGRTSGPFVGDTQYF.

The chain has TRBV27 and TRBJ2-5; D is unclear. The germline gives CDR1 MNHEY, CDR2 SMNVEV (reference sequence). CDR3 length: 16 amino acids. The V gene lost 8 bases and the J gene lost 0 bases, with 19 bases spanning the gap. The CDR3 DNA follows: TGTGCCAGCGCCTCAAGGCTTGGAGCAGACCAAGAGACCCAGTACTTC. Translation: CASASRLGADQETQYF.

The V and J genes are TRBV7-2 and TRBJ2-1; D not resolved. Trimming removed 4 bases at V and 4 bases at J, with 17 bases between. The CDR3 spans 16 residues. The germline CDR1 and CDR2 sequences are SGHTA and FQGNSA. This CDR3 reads CASSSQLVRLYNEQFF. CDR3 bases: TGTGCCAGCAGCTCCCAATTAGTGAGGCTTTACAATGAGCAGTTCTTC.

The CDR3 reads CASSREGQGASREQYF. The CDR3 nucleotides are TGTGCCAGTAGTAGAGAGGGACAGGGGGCTTCGAGGGAGCAGTACTTC. The V call is TRBV19, the J call TRBJ2-7; 12 bases are a match to TRBD1. The germline V gene has CDR1 LNHDA and CDR2 SQIVND (reference sequence). The V gene end was trimmed by 4 bases and the J gene end by 7 bases; junction bases not matched to a gene: 11. The CDR3 covers 16 residues.

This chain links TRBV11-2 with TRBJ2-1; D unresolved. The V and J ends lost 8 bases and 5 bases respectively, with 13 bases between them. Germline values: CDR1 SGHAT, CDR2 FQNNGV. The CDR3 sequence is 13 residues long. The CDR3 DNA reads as TGTGCCAGCCTTACCGACATGCACAATGAGCAGTTCTTC. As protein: CASLTDMHNEQFF. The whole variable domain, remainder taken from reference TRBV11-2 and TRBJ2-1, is EAGVAQSPRYKIIEKRQSVAFWCNPISGHATLYWYQQILGQGPKLLIQFQNNGVVDDSQLPKDRFSAERLKGVDSTLKIQPAKLEDSAVYLCASLTDMHNEQFFGPGTRLTVL.

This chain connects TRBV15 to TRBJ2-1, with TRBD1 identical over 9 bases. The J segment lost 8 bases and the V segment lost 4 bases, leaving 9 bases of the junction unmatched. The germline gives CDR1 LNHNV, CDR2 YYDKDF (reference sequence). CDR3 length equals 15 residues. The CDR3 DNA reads TGTGCCACCAGCACGGGACAGGGTCTGGTCGATGAGCAGTTCTTC. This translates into CATSTGQGLVDEQFF.

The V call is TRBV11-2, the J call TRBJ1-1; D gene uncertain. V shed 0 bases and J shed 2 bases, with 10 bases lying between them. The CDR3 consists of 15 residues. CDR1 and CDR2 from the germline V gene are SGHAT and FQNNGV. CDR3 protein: CASSLEGSLNTEAFF. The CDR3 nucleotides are TGTGCCAGCAGCTTAGAGGGAAGTCTTAACACTGAAGCTTTCTTT.

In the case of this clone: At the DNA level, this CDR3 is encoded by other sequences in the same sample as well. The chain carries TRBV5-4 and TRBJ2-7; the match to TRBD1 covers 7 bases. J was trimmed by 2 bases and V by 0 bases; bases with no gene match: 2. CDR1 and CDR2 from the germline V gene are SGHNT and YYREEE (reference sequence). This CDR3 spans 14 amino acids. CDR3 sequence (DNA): TGTGCCAGCAGCTTGGGACAGGGACCCTACGAGCAGTACTTC. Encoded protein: CASSLGQGPYEQYF.

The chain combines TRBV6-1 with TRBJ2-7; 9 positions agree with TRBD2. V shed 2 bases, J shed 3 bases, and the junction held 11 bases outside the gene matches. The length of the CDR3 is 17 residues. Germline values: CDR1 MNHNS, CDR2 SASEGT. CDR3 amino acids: CASSEWSGASGNYEQYF. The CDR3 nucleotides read TGTGCCAGCAGTGAATGGTCTGGGGCTAGCGGGAACTACGAGCAGTACTTC.

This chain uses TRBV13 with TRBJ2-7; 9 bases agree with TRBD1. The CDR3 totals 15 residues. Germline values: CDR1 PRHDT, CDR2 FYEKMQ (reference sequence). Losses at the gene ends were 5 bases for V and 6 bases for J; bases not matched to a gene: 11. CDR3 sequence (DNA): TGTGCCAGCAGCCTACTCAGGACAGGGGCGGGCGAGCAGTACTTC. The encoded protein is CASSLLRTGAGEQYF. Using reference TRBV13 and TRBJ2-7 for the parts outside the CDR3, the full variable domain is AAGVIQSPRHLIKEKRETATLKCYPIPRHDTVYWYQQGPGQDPQFLISFYEKMQSDKGSIPDRFSAQQFSDYHSELNMSSLELGDSALYFCASSLLRTGAGEQYFGPGTRLTVT.

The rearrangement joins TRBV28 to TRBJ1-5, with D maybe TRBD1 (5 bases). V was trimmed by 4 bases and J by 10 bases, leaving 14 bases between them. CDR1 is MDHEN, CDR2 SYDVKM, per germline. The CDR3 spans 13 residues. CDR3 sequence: CASSSGPSNPQHF. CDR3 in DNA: TGTGCCAGCAGTTCGGGACCGTCCAACCCCCAGCATTTT.

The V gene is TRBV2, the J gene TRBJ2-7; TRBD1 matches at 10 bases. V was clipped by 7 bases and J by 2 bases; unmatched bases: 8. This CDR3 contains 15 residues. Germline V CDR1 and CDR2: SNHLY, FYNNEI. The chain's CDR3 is CASTPGGQGAYEQYF. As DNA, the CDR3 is TGTGCCAGCACCCCCGGCGGACAGGGGGCCTACGAGCAGTACTTC. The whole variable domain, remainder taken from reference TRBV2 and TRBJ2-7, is EPEVTQTPSHQVTQMGQEVILRCVPISNHLYFYWYRQILGQKVEFLVSFYNNEISEKSEIFDDQFSVERPDGSNFTLKIRSTKLEDSAMYFCASTPGGQGAYEQYFGPGTRLTVT.

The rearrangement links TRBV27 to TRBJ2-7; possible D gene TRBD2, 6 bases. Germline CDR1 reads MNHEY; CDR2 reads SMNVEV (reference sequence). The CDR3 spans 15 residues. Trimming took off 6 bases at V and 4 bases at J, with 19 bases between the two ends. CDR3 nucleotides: TGTGCCAGCAGCCAGACTTCTGCTCGGGGGTACGAGCAGTACTTC. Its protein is CASSQTSARGYEQYF.

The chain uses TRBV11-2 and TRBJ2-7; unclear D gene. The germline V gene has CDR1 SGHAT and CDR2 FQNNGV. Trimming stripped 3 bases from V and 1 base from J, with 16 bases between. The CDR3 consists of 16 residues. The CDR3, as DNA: TGTGCCAGCAGCTTCGACGGATTACTCTATTCCTACGAGCAGTACTTC. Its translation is CASSFDGLLYSYEQYF. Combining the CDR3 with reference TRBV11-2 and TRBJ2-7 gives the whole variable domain EAGVAQSPRYKIIEKRQSVAFWCNPISGHATLYWYQQILGQGPKLLIQFQNNGVVDDSQLPKDRFSAERLKGVDSTLKIQPAKLEDSAVYLCASSFDGLLYSYEQYFGPGTRLTVT.

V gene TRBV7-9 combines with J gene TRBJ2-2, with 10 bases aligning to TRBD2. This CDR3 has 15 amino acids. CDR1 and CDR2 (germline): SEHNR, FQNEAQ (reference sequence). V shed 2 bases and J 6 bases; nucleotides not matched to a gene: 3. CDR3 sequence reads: CASSLTSGIPGELFF. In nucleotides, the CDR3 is TGTGCCAGCAGCTTAACTAGCGGGATCCCCGGGGAGCTGTTTTTT.

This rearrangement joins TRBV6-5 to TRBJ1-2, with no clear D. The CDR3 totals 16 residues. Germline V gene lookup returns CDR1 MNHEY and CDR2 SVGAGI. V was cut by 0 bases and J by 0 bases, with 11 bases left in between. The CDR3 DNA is TGTGCCAGCAGTTACTCGATACACCAAACTAACTATGGCTACACCTTC. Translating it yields CASSYSIHQTNYGYTF.

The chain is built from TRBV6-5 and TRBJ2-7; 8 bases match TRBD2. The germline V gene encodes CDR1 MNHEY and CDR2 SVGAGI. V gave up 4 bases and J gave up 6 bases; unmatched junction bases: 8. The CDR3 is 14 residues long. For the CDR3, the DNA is TGTGCCAGCAGTTTAGGACTAGCCGCGTCCGAGCAGTACTTC. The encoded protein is CASSLGLAASEQYF.

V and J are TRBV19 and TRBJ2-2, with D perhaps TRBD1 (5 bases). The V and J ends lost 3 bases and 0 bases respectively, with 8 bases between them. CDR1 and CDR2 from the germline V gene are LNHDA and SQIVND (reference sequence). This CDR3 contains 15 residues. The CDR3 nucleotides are TGTGCCAGTAGTATTCCGGACACGAACACCGGGGAGCTGTTTTTT. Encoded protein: CASSIPDTNTGELFF.

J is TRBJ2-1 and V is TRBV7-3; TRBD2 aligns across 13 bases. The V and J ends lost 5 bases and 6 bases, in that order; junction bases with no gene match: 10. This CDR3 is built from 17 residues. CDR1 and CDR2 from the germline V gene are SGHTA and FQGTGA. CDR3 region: CASSPIGGLAGLNEQFF. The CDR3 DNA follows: TGTGCCAGCAGCCCAATAGGGGGACTAGCGGGACTCAATGAGCAGTTCTTC.

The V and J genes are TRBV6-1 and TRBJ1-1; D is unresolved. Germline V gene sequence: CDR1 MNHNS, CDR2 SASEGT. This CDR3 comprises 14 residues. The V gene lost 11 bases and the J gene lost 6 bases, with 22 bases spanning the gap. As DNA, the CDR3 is TGTGCCGGGTCCCCGCGCCGCCTTGGCTCTGAAGCTTTCTTT. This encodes CAGSPRRLGSEAFF.

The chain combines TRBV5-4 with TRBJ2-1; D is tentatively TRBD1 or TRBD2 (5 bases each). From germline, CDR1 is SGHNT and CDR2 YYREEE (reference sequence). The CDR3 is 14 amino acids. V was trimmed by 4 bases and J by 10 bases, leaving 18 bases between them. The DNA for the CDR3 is TGTGCCAGCAGCCCCGTACCCCCCGGGGACGAGCAGTTCTTC. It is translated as CASSPVPPGDEQFF.